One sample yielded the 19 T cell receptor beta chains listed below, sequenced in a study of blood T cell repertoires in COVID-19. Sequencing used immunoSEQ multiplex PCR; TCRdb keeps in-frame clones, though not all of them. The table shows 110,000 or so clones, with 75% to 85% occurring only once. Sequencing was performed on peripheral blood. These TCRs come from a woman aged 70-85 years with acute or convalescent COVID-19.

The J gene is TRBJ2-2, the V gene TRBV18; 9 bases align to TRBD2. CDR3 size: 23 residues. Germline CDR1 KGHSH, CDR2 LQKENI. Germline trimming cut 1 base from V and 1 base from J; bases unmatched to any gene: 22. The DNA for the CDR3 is TGTGCCAGCTCACCACGACCCCAGGGAATGAAGGTGGATAGCGGGAGGAACACCGGGGAGCTGTTTTTT. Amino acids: CASSPRPQGMKVDSGRNTGELFF. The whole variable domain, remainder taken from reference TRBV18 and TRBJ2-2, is NAGVMQNPRHLVRRRGQEARLRCSPMKGHSHVYWYRQLPEEGLKFMVYLQKENIIDESGMPKERFSAEFPKEGPSILRIQQVVRGDSAAYFCASSPRPQGMKVDSGRNTGELFFGEGSRLTVL.

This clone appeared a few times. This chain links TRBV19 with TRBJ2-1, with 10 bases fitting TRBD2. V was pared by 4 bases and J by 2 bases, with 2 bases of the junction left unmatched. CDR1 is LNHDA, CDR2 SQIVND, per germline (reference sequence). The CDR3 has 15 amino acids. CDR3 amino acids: CASSTTSGPYNEQFF. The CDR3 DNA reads TGTGCCAGTAGTACGACTAGCGGGCCCTACAATGAGCAGTTCTTC.

CDR3 DNA: TGTGCCAGTAGTATTGAGGCAGTTCGAGCTTTCTTT. Residues: CASSIEAVRAFF. The V gene is TRBV19, the J gene TRBJ1-1, with D unresolved. The CDR3 loop spans 12 amino acids. CDR1 is LNHDA and CDR2 is SQIVND in the germline V gene (reference sequence). V lost 3 bases, J lost 10 bases, and 12 bases lay in between.

CDR3 nucleotides: TGTGCCAGCAGTTCGGAGACACAGGGGCGAGACACTGAAGCTTTCTTT. Protein: CASSSETQGRDTEAFF. The chain joins TRBV6-5 to TRBJ1-1, with TRBD1 identical over 7 bases. V lost 4 bases and J lost 3; bases outside the gene matches: 11. Germline V lookup: CDR1 MNHEY, CDR2 SVGAGI. The length of the CDR3 is 16 residues.

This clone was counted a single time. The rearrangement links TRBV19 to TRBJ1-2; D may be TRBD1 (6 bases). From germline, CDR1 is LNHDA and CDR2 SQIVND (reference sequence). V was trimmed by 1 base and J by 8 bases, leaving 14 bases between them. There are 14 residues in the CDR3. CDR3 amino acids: CASSIGAGVEGYTF. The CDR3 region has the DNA TGTGCCAGTAGTATAGGTGCAGGGGTAGAGGGCTACACCTTC.

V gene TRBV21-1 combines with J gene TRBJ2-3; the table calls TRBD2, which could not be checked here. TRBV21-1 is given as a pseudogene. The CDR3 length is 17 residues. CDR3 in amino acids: CASSNGTSGRSPDTQYF. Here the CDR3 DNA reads TGTGCCAGCAGCAACGGGACTAGCGGGAGGAGCCCAGATACGCAGTATTTT.

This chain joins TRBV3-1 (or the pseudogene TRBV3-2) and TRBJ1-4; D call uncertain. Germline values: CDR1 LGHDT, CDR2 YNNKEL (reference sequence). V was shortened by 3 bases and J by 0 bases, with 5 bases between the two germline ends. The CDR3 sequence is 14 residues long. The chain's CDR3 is CASSHRTTNEKLFF. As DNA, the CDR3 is TGTGCCAGCAGCCACAGAACAACTAATGAAAAACTGTTTTTT.

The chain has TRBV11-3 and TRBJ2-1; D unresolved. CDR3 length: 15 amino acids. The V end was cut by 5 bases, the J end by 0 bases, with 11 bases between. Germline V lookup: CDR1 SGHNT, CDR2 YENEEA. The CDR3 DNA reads TGTGCCAGCAGCCAGACACAAGGCTCCTACAATGAGCAGTTCTTC. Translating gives CASSQTQGSYNEQFF.

The CDR3, as DNA: TGCGCCAGCAGCTTAAACACCAACTATGGCTACACCTTC. It specifies CASSLNTNYGYTF. The chain couples TRBV5-1 to TRBJ1-2; D is uncertain. Trimming took 2 bases from V and 2 from J, leaving 7 bases between them. CDR1 and CDR2 (germline): SGHRS, YFSETQ. The CDR3 covers 13 residues. Full variable domain (outside the CDR3, taken from reference TRBV5-1 and TRBJ1-2): KAGVTQTPRYLIKTRGQQVTLSCSPISGHRSVSWYQQTPGQGLQFLFEYFSETQRNKGNFPGRFSGRQFSNSRSEMNVSTLELGDSALYLCASSLNTNYGYTFGSGTRLTVV.

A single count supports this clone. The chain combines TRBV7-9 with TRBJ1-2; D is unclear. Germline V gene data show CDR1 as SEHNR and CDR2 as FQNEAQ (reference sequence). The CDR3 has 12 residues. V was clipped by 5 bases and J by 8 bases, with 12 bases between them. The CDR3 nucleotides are TGTGCCAGCAGCGGAGCAGTTGAAGGCTACACCTTC. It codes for CASSGAVEGYTF.

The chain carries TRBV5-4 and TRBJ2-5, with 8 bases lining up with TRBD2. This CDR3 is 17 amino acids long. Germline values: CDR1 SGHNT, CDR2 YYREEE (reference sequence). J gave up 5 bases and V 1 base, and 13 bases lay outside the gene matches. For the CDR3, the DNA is TGTGCCAGCAGCTTGCGCCTAGCGGGTGGGGTGGGCGAGACCCAGTACTTC. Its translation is CASSLRLAGGVGETQYF.

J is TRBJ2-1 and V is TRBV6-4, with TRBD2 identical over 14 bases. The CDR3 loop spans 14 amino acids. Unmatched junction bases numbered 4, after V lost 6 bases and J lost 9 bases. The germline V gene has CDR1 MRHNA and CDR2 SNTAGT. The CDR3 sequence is CASSGTSGSGEQFF. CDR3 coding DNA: TGTGCCAGCAGCGGGACTAGCGGGAGCGGTGAGCAGTTCTTC.

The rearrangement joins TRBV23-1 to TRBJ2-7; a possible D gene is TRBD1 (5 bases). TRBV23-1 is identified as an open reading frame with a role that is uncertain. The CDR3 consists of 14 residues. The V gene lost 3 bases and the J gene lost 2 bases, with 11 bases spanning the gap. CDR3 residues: CASSQGHAAYEQYF. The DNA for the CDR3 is TGCGCCAGCAGTCAGGGGCACGCCGCCTACGAGCAGTACTTC.

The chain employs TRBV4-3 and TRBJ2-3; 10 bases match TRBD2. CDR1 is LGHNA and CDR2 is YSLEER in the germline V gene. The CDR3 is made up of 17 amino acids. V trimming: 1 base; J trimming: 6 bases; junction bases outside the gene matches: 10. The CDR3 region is CASSQAVAGGLIDTQYF. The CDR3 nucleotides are TGCGCCAGCAGCCAAGCCGTAGCGGGGGGCCTGATTGATACGCAGTATTTT.

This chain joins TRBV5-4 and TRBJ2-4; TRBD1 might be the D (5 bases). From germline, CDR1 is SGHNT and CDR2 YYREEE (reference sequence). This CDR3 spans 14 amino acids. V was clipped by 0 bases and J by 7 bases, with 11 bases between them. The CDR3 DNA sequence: TGTGCCAGCAGCTTGGGGGGCGGTTACAACATTCAGTACTTC. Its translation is CASSLGGGYNIQYF.

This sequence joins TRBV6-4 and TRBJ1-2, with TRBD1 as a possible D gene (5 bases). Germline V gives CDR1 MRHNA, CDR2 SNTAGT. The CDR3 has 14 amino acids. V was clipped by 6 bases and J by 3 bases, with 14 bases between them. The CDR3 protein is CASRRGQDDYGYTF. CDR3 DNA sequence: TGTGCCAGCAGACGCGGACAAGACGACTATGGCTACACCTTC.

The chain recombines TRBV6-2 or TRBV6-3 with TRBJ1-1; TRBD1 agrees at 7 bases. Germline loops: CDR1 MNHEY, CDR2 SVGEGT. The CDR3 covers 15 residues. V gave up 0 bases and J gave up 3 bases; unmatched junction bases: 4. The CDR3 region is CASSYSPGGHTEAFF. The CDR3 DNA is TGTGCCAGCAGTTACTCGCCAGGGGGGCACACTGAAGCTTTCTTT.

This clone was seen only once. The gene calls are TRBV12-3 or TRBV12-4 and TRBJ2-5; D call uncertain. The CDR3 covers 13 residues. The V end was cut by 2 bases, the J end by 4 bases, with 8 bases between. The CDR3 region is CASSLRFRETQYF. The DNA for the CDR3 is TGTGCCAGCAGTTTACGGTTTCGAGAGACCCAGTACTTC.

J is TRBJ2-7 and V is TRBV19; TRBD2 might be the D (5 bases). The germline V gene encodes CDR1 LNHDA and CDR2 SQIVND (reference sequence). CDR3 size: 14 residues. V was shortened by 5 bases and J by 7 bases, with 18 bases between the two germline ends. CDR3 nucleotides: TGTGCCAGTAGTCCCCAGACGGGGTTACGGGAGCAGTACTTC. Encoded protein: CASSPQTGLREQYF.